The entry that follows covers one T cell receptor (beta chain) sequence. Its target is unknown. The data belong to a study of post-analysis software for immune sequencing data. Study observations and caveats: TRBV5-6, TRBV5-1 and TRBV20-1 were among 4 or 5 TRBV segments more frequent in patients than controls.

The CDR3 is made up of 13 amino acids. CDR1 is KGHDR, CDR2 SFDVKD, per germline. V trimming: 3 bases; J trimming: 9 bases; junction bases outside the gene matches: 4. Libraries were made from TCR beta cDNA, and they carried unique molecular identifiers. One entry per CDR3 protein, called by TCRdb with MiXCR from the PCR reads. The sample lists approximately 690,000 distinct CDR3 sequences, around 60% seen once, with about 11% in the top ten. This chain connects TRBV24-1 to TRBJ2-1; 7 positions agree with TRBD2. Sequenced material: blood. The TCR was taken from a girl aged 2 to 10 with multiple sclerosis. The CDR3 sequence is CATSDLSGVEQFF. The DNA of the CDR3 is TGTGCCACCAGTGATCTAAGCGGGGTTGAGCAGTTCTTC.